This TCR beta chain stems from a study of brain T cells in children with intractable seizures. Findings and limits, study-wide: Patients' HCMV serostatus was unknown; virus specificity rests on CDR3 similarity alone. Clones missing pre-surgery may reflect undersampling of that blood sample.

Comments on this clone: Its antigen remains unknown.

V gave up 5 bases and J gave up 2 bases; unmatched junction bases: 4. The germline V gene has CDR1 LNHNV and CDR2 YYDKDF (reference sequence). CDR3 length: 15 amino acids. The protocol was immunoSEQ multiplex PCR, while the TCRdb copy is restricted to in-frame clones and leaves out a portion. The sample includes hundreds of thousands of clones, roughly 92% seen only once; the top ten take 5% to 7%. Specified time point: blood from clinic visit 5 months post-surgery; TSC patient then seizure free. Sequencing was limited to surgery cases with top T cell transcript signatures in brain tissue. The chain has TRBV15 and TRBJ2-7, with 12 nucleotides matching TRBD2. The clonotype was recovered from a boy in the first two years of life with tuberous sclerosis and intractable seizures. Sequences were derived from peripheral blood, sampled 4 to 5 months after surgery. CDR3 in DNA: TGTGCCACCAGCTTAACTAGCGGGGGGCCCTACGAGCAGTACTTC. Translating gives CATSLTSGGPYEQYF. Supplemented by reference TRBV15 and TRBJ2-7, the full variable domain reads DAMVIQNPRYQVTQFGKPVTLSCSQTLNHNVMYWYQQKSSQAPKLLFHYYDKDFNNEADTPDNFQSRRPNTSFCFLDIRSPGLGDTAMYLCATSLTSGGPYEQYFGPGTRLTVT.